Listed here is a single TCR beta chain. This receptor's antigen is unknown. Sequencing was carried out with a NextSeq 550. The Human TCR Profiling Kit (MiLaboratory) was used to make UMI-labeled 5' RACE TRB cDNA libraries. cDNA synthesis used the entire amount of extracted RNA, and PCR amplification then used the entire amount of cDNA produced. Libraries were prepared in parallel using an identical number of PCR cycles. As for the original processing: With a minimum of two reads required per UMI, MIGEC and MiXCR pulled out about 50,000 +/- 9,200 unique UMI-labeled TRB cDNA molecules from each library. On average, roughly 40,000 +/- 10,000 functional in-frame TRB CDR3 nucleotide clonotypes lacking stop codons were found per library. After downsampling to 5000 UMI-labeled TRB molecules per sample, diversity metrics such as normalized Shannon-Wiener and Chao1 were calculated in VDJtools. Clonotype-size-weighted physicochemical properties of the central five CDR3 residues (interaction energy, strength, volume and Kidera factor 4) were computed in VDJtools. The reads underwent TCRdb reprocessing, giving one record for each CDR3 protein sequence and no DNA. The V and J calls, along with clone size, are taken from TCRdb and not from the paper's own processing. This sample's table contains fewer than 10,000 distinct CDR3 sequences. The top ten clones comprise more than 2% of the sample.

Inclusive of the bounding cysteine and phenylalanine, the CDR3 is 18 residues long. No DNA was logged. CDR1 and CDR2, looked up from the germline V gene (reference sequence), are LGHDT and YNNKEL. This sample is drawn from a study of CXCR3-negative and CXCR3-positive naive CD8 T cells (dated by TCRdb to between 2018 and 2021). Looking at the study overall: In total, roughly 130 million TRB reads were obtained, corresponding to roughly 1.5 +/- 0.3 million reads per library. Data from around 11 donors, pooled across two independent experiments, went into the diversity and physicochemical repertoire analyses. The TRBV-TRBJ cluster analysis covered naive subsets from five or six donors and memory cells from 3 donors.

What the work shows at the level of the full study, not this receptor alone: Comparably high repertoire diversity was found in both naive subsets, whereas much lower repertoire diversity was found in memory CD8+ T cells. Freshly isolated PBMCs were used for most assays because CXCR3 expression partially decreased after cryopreservation. TRB CDR3s from CXCR3-positive naive cells showed higher hydrophobicity (lower Kidera factor 4), lower energy, and higher strength and volume indices than CXCR3-negative naive cells. Similar TRBV-TRBJ usage was shown by naive CXCR3-negative and CXCR3-positive cells from the same donor, whereas distinct patterns were shown by memory cells. Because surface CD5, which has been linked to self-reactivity in mice, was comparable between naive subsets, TCR interaction strength was also inferred from TRB CDR3 physicochemical properties.

Each CD8+ T cell subset was flow-sorted in triplicate, and 300,000 or so cells per subset were placed directly into RLT lysis buffer. To exclude memory contaminants, naive CD8+ T cells were stringently defined as CD45RO-CCR7+CD27+CD95-. Using standard density gradient centrifugation, peripheral blood mononuclear cells were isolated from buffy coats. A FACSAria III was used to flow-sort naive CXCR3-negative and CXCR3-positive CD8+ T cells. Total RNA was extracted from sorted cells using an RNeasy Mini Kit. Input material: naive CXCR3- CD8+ T cells from blood. Explained via the paper, the cell subset or site label denotes: CD45RO-CCR7+CD27+CD95- naive CD8+ T cells lacking CXCR3 (TNR3-). The rearrangement combines TRBV3-1 with TRBJ2-7; TCRdb picks TRBD1, but there is no DNA to check that call. The receptor was isolated from a human donor in good health. Some clones in this sample may be carry-over from other donors' samples. The encoded CDR3 is CASSRPHPTGTPNYEQYF.